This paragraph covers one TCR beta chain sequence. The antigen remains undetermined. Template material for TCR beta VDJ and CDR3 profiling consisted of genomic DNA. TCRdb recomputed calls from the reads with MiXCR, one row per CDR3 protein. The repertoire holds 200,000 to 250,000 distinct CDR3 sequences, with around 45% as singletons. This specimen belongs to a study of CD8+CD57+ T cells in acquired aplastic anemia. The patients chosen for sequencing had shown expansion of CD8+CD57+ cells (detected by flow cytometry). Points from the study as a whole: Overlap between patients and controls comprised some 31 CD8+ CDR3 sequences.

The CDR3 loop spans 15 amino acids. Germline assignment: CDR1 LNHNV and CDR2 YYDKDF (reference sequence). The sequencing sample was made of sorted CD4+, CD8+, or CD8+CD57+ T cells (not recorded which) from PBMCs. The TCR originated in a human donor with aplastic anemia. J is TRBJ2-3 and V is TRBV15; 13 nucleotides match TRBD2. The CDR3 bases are TGTGCTGCCAGCGGGACTAGCGGGATAAGAGATACGCAGTATTTT. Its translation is CAASGTSGIRDTQYF.